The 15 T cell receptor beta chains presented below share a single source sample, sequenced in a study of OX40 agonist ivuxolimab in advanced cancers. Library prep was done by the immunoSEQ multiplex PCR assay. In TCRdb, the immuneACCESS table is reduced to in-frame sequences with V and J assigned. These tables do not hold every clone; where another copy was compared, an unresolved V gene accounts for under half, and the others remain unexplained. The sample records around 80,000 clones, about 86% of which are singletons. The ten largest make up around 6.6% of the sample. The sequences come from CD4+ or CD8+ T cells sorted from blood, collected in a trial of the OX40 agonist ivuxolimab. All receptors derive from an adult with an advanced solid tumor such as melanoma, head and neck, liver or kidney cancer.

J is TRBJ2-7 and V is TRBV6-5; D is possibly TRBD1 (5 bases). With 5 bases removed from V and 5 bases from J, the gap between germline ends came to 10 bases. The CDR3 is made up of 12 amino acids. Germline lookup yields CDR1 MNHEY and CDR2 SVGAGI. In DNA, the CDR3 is TGTGCCAGCAGTCAAAGGGGTGACGAGCAGTACTTC. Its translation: CASSQRGDEQYF.

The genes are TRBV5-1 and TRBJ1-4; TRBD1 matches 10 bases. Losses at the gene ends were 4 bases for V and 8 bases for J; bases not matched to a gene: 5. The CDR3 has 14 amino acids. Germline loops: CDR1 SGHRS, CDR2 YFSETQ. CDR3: CASSHPGQGEKLFF. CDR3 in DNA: TGCGCCAGCAGCCACCCGGGACAGGGGGAAAAACTGTTTTTT.

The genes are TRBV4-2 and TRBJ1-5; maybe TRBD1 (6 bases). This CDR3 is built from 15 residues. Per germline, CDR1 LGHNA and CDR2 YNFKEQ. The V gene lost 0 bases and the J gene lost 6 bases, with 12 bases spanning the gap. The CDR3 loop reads CASSQDLGARQPQHF. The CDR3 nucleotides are TGTGCCAGCAGCCAAGATTTGGGGGCCCGTCAGCCCCAGCATTTT.

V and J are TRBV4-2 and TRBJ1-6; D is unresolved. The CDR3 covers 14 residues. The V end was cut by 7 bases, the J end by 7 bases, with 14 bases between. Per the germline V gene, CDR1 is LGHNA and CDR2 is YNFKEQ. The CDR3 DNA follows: TGTGCCAGCAACACCGTGGGTTGGAATTCACCCCTCCACTTT. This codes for CASNTVGWNSPLHF.

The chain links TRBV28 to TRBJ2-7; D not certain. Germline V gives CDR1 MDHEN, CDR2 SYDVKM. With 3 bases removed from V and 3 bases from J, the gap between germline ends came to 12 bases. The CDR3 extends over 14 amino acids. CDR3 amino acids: CASSFESYYYEQYF. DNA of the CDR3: TGTGCCAGCAGTTTTGAATCCTACTACTACGAGCAGTACTTC.

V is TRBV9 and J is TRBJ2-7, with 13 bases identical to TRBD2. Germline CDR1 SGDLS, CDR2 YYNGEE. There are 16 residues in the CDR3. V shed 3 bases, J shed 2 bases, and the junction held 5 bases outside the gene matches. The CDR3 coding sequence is TGTGCCAGCAGCGCCACTAGCGGGAGGGCCACCTACGAGCAGTACTTC. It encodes CASSATSGRATYEQYF.

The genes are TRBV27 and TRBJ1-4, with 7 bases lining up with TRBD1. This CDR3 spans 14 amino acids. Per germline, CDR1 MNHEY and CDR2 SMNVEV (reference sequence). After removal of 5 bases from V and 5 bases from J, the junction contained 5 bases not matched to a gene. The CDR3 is CASSPGTANEKLFF. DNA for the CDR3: TGTGCCAGCAGTCCCGGGACAGCGAATGAAAAACTGTTTTTT. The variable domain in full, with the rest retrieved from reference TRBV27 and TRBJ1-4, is EAQVTQNPRYLITVTGKKLTVTCSQNMNHEYMSWYRQDPGLGLRQIYYSMNVEVTDKGDVPEGYKVSRKEKRNFPLILESPSPNQTSLYFCASSPGTANEKLFFGSGTQLSVL.

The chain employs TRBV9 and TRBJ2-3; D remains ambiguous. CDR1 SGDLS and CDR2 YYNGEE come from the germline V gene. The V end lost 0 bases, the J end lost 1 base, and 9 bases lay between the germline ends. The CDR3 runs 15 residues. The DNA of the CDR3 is TGTGCCAGCAGCGTAGGGATAGATCGCACAGATACGCAGTATTTT. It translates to CASSVGIDRTDTQYF.

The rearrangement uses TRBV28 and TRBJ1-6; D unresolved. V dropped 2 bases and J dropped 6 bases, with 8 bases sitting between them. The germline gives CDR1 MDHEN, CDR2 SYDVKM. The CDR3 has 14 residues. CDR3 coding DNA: TGTGCCAGCAGTTTAAGCCCAATTAATTCACCCCTCCACTTT. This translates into CASSLSPINSPLHF.

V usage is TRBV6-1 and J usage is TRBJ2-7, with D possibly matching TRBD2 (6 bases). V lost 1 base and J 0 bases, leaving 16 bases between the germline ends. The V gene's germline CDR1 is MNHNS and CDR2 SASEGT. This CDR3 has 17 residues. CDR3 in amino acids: CASSEGSGAVPSYEQYF. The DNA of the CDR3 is TGTGCCAGCAGTGAAGGTTCGGGAGCAGTTCCCTCCTACGAGCAGTACTTC.

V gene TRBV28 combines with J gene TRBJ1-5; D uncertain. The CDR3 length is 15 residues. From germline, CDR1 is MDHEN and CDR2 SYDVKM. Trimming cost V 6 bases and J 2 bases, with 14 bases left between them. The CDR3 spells CASSFDPVGNQPQHF. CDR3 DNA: TGTGCCAGCAGCTTCGACCCAGTAGGCAATCAGCCCCAGCATTTT.

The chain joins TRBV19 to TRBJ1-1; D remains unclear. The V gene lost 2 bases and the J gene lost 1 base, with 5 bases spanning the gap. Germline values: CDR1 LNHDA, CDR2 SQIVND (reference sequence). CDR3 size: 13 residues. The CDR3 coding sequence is TGTGCCAGTAGTATAAATAAGAACACTGAAGCTTTCTTT. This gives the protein CASSINKNTEAFF.

The CDR3 is CASSLTPSGRRSTDTQYF. In nucleotides, the CDR3 is TGTGCCAGCAGCTTAACACCCTCGGGCCGGCGGAGCACAGATACGCAGTATTTT. V usage is TRBV7-3 and J usage is TRBJ2-3; D is uncertain. This CDR3 is built from 18 residues. The V end lost 0 bases, the J end lost 0 bases, and 16 bases lay between the germline ends. CDR1 and CDR2 from the germline V gene are SGHTA and FQGTGA.

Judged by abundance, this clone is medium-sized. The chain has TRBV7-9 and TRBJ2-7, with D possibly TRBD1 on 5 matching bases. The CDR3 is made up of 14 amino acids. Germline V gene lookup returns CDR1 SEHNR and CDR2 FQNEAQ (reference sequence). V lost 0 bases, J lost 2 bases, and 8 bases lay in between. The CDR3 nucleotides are TGTGCCAGCAGCTTAGCACAGACAGCCTACGAGCAGTACGTC. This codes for CASSLAQTAYEQYV.

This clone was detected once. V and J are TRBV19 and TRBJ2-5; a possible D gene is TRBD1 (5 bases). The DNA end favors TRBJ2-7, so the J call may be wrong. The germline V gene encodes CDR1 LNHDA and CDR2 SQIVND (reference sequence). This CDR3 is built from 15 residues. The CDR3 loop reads CASSIVGATNYEQYF. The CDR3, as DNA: TGTGCCAGTAGTATTGTAGGGGCGACGAACTACGAGCAGTACTTC.